One sample yielded the 9 T cell receptor beta chains listed below, sequenced in a study of early T cells in non-severe SARS-CoV-2 infection. TCRdb fed the 5' RACE reads into MiXCR, producing one record per CDR3 protein. The table records just over 80,000 distinct CDR3 sequences, about 13% of them present only once. The source material was whole blood. The receptors come from an adult who was a healthcare worker with PCR-confirmed SARS-CoV-2 infection or an uninfected control (not recorded which).

The V call is TRBV27, the J call TRBJ2-3, with 8 bases lining up with TRBD2. Looked up from germline, CDR1 is MNHEY and CDR2 is SMNVEV (reference sequence). The V gene end was trimmed by 8 bases and the J gene end by 1 base; junction bases not matched to a gene: 5. The CDR3 loop spans 14 amino acids. The CDR3 DNA reads TGTGCCAGCTGCCGGGGGGGAGGCACAGATACGCAGTATTTT. This gives the protein CASCRGGGTDTQYF.

In this sample, this clonotype turned up many times. The rearrangement links TRBV30 to TRBJ2-1, with D possibly TRBD2 on 6 matching bases. Looked up from germline, CDR1 is GTSNPN and CDR2 is SVGIG (reference sequence). Trimming took 2 bases from V and 9 from J, leaving 11 bases between them. The CDR3 covers 12 residues. The CDR3 DNA follows: TGTGCCTGGAGTAAGGGAGGAGGTGAGCAGTTCTTC. It yields the protein CAWSKGGGEQFF.

This clonotype was seen many times. This rearrangement joins TRBV27 to TRBJ2-5, with D possibly TRBD2 on 6 matching bases. The germline gives CDR1 MNHEY, CDR2 SMNVEV (reference sequence). This CDR3 contains 12 residues. The V end was cut by 10 bases, the J end by 1 base, with 10 bases between. The CDR3 DNA follows: TGTGCCATACGGGGGACCCAAGAGACCCAGTACTTC. Translation gives CAIRGTQETQYF.

CDR3 region: CASSQGGAVEAFF. DNA for the CDR3: TGTGCCAGCAGCCAAGGGGGGGCCGTAGAAGCTTTCTTT. The rearrangement links TRBV3-2 to TRBJ1-1; the table's D call, TRBD1, has no DNA check behind it. TRBV3-2 is tagged as a pseudogene. The CDR3 contains 13 residues.

This clonotype was observed a few times. The gene calls are TRBV6-5 and TRBJ2-7, with a tentative D call TRBD2 (5 bases). Germline values: CDR1 MNHEY, CDR2 SVGAGI. Trimming pared 6 bases from V and 2 bases from J, leaving 17 bases between. CDR3 length equals 15 residues. The CDR3 DNA follows: TGTGCCAGCAGCCGCTCTGGGAGTCCGGCCTACGAGCAGTACTTC. The encoded protein is CASSRSGSPAYEQYF.

This clonotype was recorded a few times. CDR3 loop: CASFWGGEAFF. The CDR3 DNA follows: TGTGCCAGCTTCTGGGGCGGGGAAGCTTTCTTT. The chain recombines TRBV12-3 or TRBV12-4 with TRBJ1-1, with a tentative D call TRBD1 (5 bases). This CDR3 comprises 11 residues. Trimming stripped 8 bases from V and 8 bases from J, with 12 bases between.

The chain couples TRBV7-2 to TRBJ2-4; D is possibly TRBD1 or TRBD2 (6 bases each). V dropped 7 bases and J dropped 3 bases, with 13 bases sitting between them. This CDR3 comprises 14 residues. In germline, CDR1 is SGHTA, CDR2 FQGNSA. CDR3 sequence (DNA): TGTGCCAGCACCCTCGGAGGGGGCAAAAACATTCAGTACTTC. It yields the protein CASTLGGGKNIQYF.

This clonotype occurred many times. The genes are TRBV9 and TRBJ2-3, with 11 bases lining up with TRBD2. The CDR3 has 17 residues. V lost 4 bases and J lost 5; bases outside the gene matches: 12. Germline V gene data show CDR1 as SGDLS and CDR2 as YYNGEE. As DNA, the CDR3 is TGTGCCAGCAGCACCGGGGAGCTAGCGGGGGGCATAGATACGCAGTATTTT. Translated, it gives CASSTGELAGGIDTQYF.

This clonotype turned up a few times. The chain is built from TRBV12-3 or TRBV12-4 and TRBJ2-5, with no clear D. The CDR3 spans 14 residues. V lost 4 bases to trimming and J lost 1 base, with 10 bases between them. The CDR3, as DNA: TGTGCCAGCAGTTCACGACTTGGCCAAGAGACCCAGTACTTC. Translated, it gives CASSSRLGQETQYF.